These T cell receptor beta chains were read from a single sample in a study of blood T cell repertoires in COVID-19. Generated by immunoSEQ multiplex PCR, the TCRdb table keeps only in-frame clones and is missing some. Of about 150,000 clones in the sample, more than 75% are singletons; the top ten hold roughly 2%. The sample was peripheral blood. These receptors all stem from a man in his 70s with acute or convalescent COVID-19. The CDR3 runs from the conserved cysteine through the conserved F or W. Fields, in order: CDR3 DNA, CDR3 protein, D gene, clone size, V gene, J gene. A D gene is named only where the DNA matches it firmly. Rows give clone size only sometimes, using once, few, many, or a class for an expanded clone.

DNA: TGCGCCAGCAGCGTAGCGGGAGGCACGGGGAATGAGCAGTTCTTC
CDR3: CASSVAGGTGNEQFF
D: TRBD2
size: .
V: TRBV5-1
J: TRBJ2-1

DNA: TGTGCCAGCAGCTTAGGTCAGGAGGCCCCAGGGGACTTC
CDR3: CASSLGQEAPGDF
D: .
size: .
V: TRBV7-9
J: TRBJ2-7

DNA: TGTGCCAGCAGTTCCGGACGGACTTATGGCTACACCTTC
CDR3: CASSSGRTYGYTF
D: .
size: .
V: TRBV28
J: TRBJ1-2

DNA: TGTGCCAGCAGCGCAAATGTGCAGGGCCTTCGTGAAAAACTGTTTTTT
CDR3: CASSANVQGLREKLFF
D: .
size: .
V: TRBV9
J: TRBJ1-4

DNA: TGTGCCAGCAGTCCCCGGCTGCAGCGGGGGAGGAACGAGGCCCAGTACTTC
CDR3: CASSPRLQRGRNEAQYF
D: TRBD2
size: .
V: TRBV6-6
J: TRBJ2-5

DNA: TGTGCCAGCAGTGAGGGCCTGGCAATAGACTATGGCTACACCTTC
CDR3: CASSEGLAIDYGYTF
D: .
size: .
V: TRBV6-1
J: TRBJ1-2

DNA: TGTGCCAGCAGTAAGTTAGCGGGCCACGAGCAGTACTTC
CDR3: CASSKLAGHEQYF
D: TRBD2
size: .
V: TRBV12-3/TRBV12-4
J: TRBJ2-7

DNA: TGTGCCAGCAGCTTTCCGGGACAGGGGGTACACGAGCAGTACTTC
CDR3: CASSFPGQGVHEQYF
D: TRBD1
size: few
V: TRBV7-9
J: TRBJ2-7

DNA: TGTGCCAGCAGCTTAGTGGGCGGGAGAGAGGAGACCCAGTACTTC
CDR3: CASSLVGGREETQYF
D: TRBD2
size: once
V: TRBV7-2
J: TRBJ2-5

DNA: TGTGCCAGCAGCTTAGCGGGGCCTTCCAATGAGCAGTTCTTC
CDR3: CASSLAGPSNEQFF
D: .
size: .
V: TRBV7-9
J: TRBJ2-1

DNA: TGTGCCAGCAGCTTGTCAGGGTCGAACAATGAGCAGTTCTTC
CDR3: CASSLSGSNNEQFF
D: .
size: .
V: TRBV7-3
J: TRBJ2-1

DNA: TGTGCCAGCAGCTATACCCTCTCGGGGTCCAAGGAGTATGGCTACACCTTC
CDR3: CASSYTLSGSKEYGYTF
D: .
size: few
V: TRBV7-9
J: TRBJ1-2

DNA: TGTGCCAGCAGTGAAGGGGCTCCCGGCCAGAATTCACCCCTCCACTTT
CDR3: CASSEGAPGQNSPLHF
D: .
size: .
V: TRBV2
J: TRBJ1-6

DNA: TGTGCCAGCAGTCCTGCACTCGAGCAGCCCCAGCATTTT
CDR3: CASSPALEQPQHF
D: .
size: .
V: TRBV28
J: TRBJ1-5

DNA: TGTGCCAGCAGTGAATGGGGAGATACCGGCTACACCTTC
CDR3: CASSEWGDTGYTF
D: .
size: .
V: TRBV25-1
J: TRBJ1-2

DNA: TGTGCCAGCAGTTACCCCAGGGGGTTGGGCACCGGGGAGCTGTTTTTT
CDR3: CASSYPRGLGTGELFF
D: TRBD1
size: .
V: TRBV6-6
J: TRBJ2-2

DNA: TGTGCCAGCAGTTACACGTCCAGGAACACTGAAGCTTTCTTT
CDR3: CASSYTSRNTEAFF
D: .
size: .
V: TRBV6-5
J: TRBJ1-1

DNA: TGTGCCATCAGTGCATGGGAGGATCCTGCTAACTATGGCTACACCTTC
CDR3: CAISAWEDPANYGYTF
D: .
size: .
V: TRBV10-3
J: TRBJ1-2

DNA: TGTGCCAGCAGGGACAGGGAGGACACTGAAGCTTTCTTT
CDR3: CASRDREDTEAFF
D: TRBD1
size: once
V: TRBV2
J: TRBJ1-1

DNA: TGTGCCAGTAGCCCCACAGGGGTCCAGCCCCAGCATTTT
CDR3: CASSPTGVQPQHF
D: TRBD1
size: .
V: TRBV19
J: TRBJ1-5

DNA: TGTGCCAGCAAAGGACAGGGTAACGGTGGCTACACCTTC
CDR3: CASKGQGNGGYTF
D: TRBD1
size: .
V: TRBV10-3
J: TRBJ1-2

DNA: TGTGCCAGCAGTGCACAGGGGGAGAACACCGGGGAGCTGTTTTTT
CDR3: CASSAQGENTGELFF
D: TRBD1
size: .
V: TRBV6-4
J: TRBJ2-2

DNA: TGTGCCAGCAGTTCACACAGGGCCGAGGAGAACACTGAAGCTTTCTTT
CDR3: CASSSHRAEENTEAFF
D: .
size: .
V: TRBV27
J: TRBJ1-1

DNA: TGTGCCAGCAGCCCCGTCTCGAACACTGAAGCTTTCTTT
CDR3: CASSPVSNTEAFF
D: .
size: .
V: TRBV11-2
J: TRBJ1-1

DNA: TGTGCCAGTAGTGCAGGGGGCTACTCCTACGAGCAGTACTTC
CDR3: CASSAGGYSYEQYF
D: TRBD1
size: .
V: TRBV19
J: TRBJ2-7

DNA: TGTGCCAGCAGCGCGGTATCCGGGGGGTCGGAACTGTTTTTT
CDR3: CASSAVSGGSELFF
D: .
size: .
V: TRBV2
J: TRBJ1-4

DNA: TGTGCCAGTAGTACAGAAGGACAGTCCTCGGGGTTCTTC
CDR3: CASSTEGQSSGFF
D: .
size: .
V: TRBV19
J: TRBJ2-1

DNA: TGTGCCAGCAGTGGGGACATCACTGAAGCTTTCTTT
CDR3: CASSGDITEAFF
D: .
size: .
V: TRBV2
J: TRBJ1-1

DNA: TGTGCCAGCAGAGCCCGACAGGGCCTTCCTACCGTGACCCAGTACTTC
CDR3: CASRARQGLPTVTQYF
D: TRBD1
size: .
V: TRBV28
J: TRBJ2-5

DNA: TGCGCCAGCAGAGACAGGGTGAGGGACACTGAAGCTTTCTTT
CDR3: CASRDRVRDTEAFF
D: TRBD1
size: .
V: TRBV10-1
J: TRBJ1-1

DNA: TGTGCCAGCAGCCCCCAGGGGGCGGGTGGCACAGATACGCAGTATTTT
CDR3: CASSPQGAGGTDTQYF
D: TRBD1
size: once
V: TRBV7-9
J: TRBJ2-3

DNA: TGTGCCAGTAGCGGACAGGTCCTTTACTCACCCCTCCACTTT
CDR3: CASSGQVLYSPLHF
D: TRBD1
size: .
V: TRBV19
J: TRBJ1-6

DNA: TGTGCCAGCAGTCCTAGGAGGTTGGAAGCTTTCTTT
CDR3: CASSPRRLEAFF
D: .
size: few
V: TRBV28
J: TRBJ1-1

DNA: TGTGCCAGCAGGGTGGTTGTTGGACTGTCTGGGGCCAACGTCCTGACTTTC
CDR3: CASRVVVGLSGANVLTF
D: .
size: .
V: TRBV5-8
J: TRBJ2-6

DNA: TGTGCCAGCAGTGAAAGTGGCGGGAGGGGCAATGAGCAGTTCTTC
CDR3: CASSESGGRGNEQFF
D: TRBD2
size: .
V: TRBV6-1
J: TRBJ2-1

DNA: TGTGCCAGTAGTATTGGGGGGAGGAACACCGGGGAGCTGTTTTTT
CDR3: CASSIGGRNTGELFF
D: .
size: .
V: TRBV19
J: TRBJ2-2

DNA: TGTGCCAGTAGCACTGGACAGTCTTACGAGCAGTACTTC
CDR3: CASSTGQSYEQYF
D: .
size: .
V: TRBV19
J: TRBJ2-7

DNA: TGTGCCACCAGCCGGGGGTGGCAGGGCTCCTACGAGCAGTACTTC
CDR3: CATSRGWQGSYEQYF
D: .
size: .
V: TRBV15
J: TRBJ2-7

DNA: TGTGCCAGTAGTGTTCGTAGCGCGAGCACAGATACGCAGTATTTT
CDR3: CASSVRSASTDTQYF
D: .
size: .
V: TRBV19
J: TRBJ2-3

DNA: TGCGCCAGCAGCTCCTGGGGGGGACAGGGAAACGTCCAGTACTTC
CDR3: CASSSWGGQGNVQYF
D: TRBD1
size: .
V: TRBV5-1
J: TRBJ2-5

DNA: TGTGCCAGCAGCCAAGATATAGTAGTGGGGACCAGCGGGGGGGAACAAGAGACCCAGTACTTC
CDR3: CASSQDIVVGTSGGEQETQYF
D: TRBD2
size: .
V: TRBV3-1/TRBV3-2
J: TRBJ2-5

DNA: TGTGCCAGCAGCACGGACAGCTACTACAATGAGCAGTTCTTC
CDR3: CASSTDSYYNEQFF
D: .
size: .
V: TRBV13
J: TRBJ2-1

DNA: TGTGCCAGTAGTCCGACAGGGGGCTATAATTCACCCCTCCACTTT
CDR3: CASSPTGGYNSPLHF
D: TRBD1
size: .
V: TRBV19
J: TRBJ1-6

DNA: TGTGCCAGCAGTATGAAACCGGGACGGGAGTATGGCTACACCTTC
CDR3: CASSMKPGREYGYTF
D: .
size: few
V: TRBV27
J: TRBJ1-2

DNA: TGTGCCAGCAGGCGGGAGGTCGAAACTGAAGCTTTCTTT
CDR3: CASRREVETEAFF
D: .
size: .
V: TRBV6-4
J: TRBJ1-1

DNA: TGCACCAGCAGCCATCCAACTAGCGGGGTGTACAATGAGCAGTTCTTC
CDR3: CTSSHPTSGVYNEQFF
D: .
size: .
V: TRBV1
J: TRBJ2-1

DNA: TGTGCCAGCAGCCCCTGGGACAGCAACTACGAGCAGTACTTC
CDR3: CASSPWDSNYEQYF
D: TRBD1
size: .
V: TRBV3-1/TRBV3-2
J: TRBJ2-7

DNA: TGCGCCAGCAGCCAAGATTTTAGCGGGAGAATCCACAATGAGCAGTTCTTC
CDR3: CASSQDFSGRIHNEQFF
D: TRBD2
size: .
V: TRBV4-1
J: TRBJ2-1

DNA: TGTGCCAGCAGCCAAGGGACAGGGCCATCCTACGAGCAGTACTTC
CDR3: CASSQGTGPSYEQYF
D: TRBD1
size: .
V: TRBV4-2
J: TRBJ2-7

DNA: TGTGCCAGCAGCGGGAGGGGGACGGGGAACACTGAAGCTTTCTTT
CDR3: CASSGRGTGNTEAFF
D: .
size: .
V: TRBV3-1/TRBV3-2
J: TRBJ1-1

DNA: TGCGCCAGCAGCCAAGGGGACAGGGCCTATGGCTACACCTTC
CDR3: CASSQGDRAYGYTF
D: TRBD1
size: .
V: TRBV4-1
J: TRBJ1-2

DNA: TGTGCCAGCAGCTTGGGACTCGGAGGAAACACCATATATTTT
CDR3: CASSLGLGGNTIYF
D: .
size: .
V: TRBV7-2
J: TRBJ1-3